This TCR beta chain appears in the sequencing data of a study of T cells in localized non-small cell lung cancer. This table comes from immunoSEQ multiplex PCR, and its TCRdb copy is limited to in-frame clones, with some not included. The table includes 41,000 or so clones, about 88% detected once. Germline V CDR1 and CDR2: SGHAT, FQNNGV. The ends lost 4 bases at V and 4 bases at J; junction bases unmatched: 7. The length of the CDR3 is 17 residues. The gene calls are TRBV11-2 and TRBJ2-3; 14 positions agree with TRBD2. The sequence came from a woman between 18 and 50 years old with stage III lung adenocarcinoma. The sequenced sample was peripheral blood, obtained before any cancer treatment. The CDR3 sequence is CASSSTRTSGGSDTQYF. The DNA for the CDR3 is TGTGCCAGCAGCTCTACCCGGACTAGCGGGGGGTCAGATACGCAGTATTTT.